The 20 T cell receptor beta chains listed next were all sequenced from one sample in a study of blood T cells in healthy people across ages. The use of a sample-barcoded 5' primer and a J-beta primer mix characterized a second PCR of about 7 to 12 cycles. Via MiXCR, TCRdb re-called the 5' RACE reads, giving one row per CDR3 protein. The sample records 600,000 or so distinct CDR3 sequences, approximately 30% being singletons. The material sequenced was blood. The receptors originated from a woman older than 75 in good health.

The CDR3: CASSSIVASSADTQYF. CDR3 nucleotide sequence: TGTGCCAGCAGCAGTATAGTGGCCTCGAGCGCAGATACGCAGTATTTT. The chain is built from TRBV5-6 and TRBJ2-3; D not resolved. Germline V gene lookup returns CDR1 SGHDT and CDR2 YYEEEE. The CDR3 totals 16 residues. The V gene lost 4 bases and the J gene lost 4 bases, with 19 bases spanning the gap.

In its sample, this clonotype was seen many times. This chain connects TRBV12-3 or TRBV12-4 to TRBJ2-7; 10 positions match TRBD1. The CDR3 covers 13 residues. J gave up 2 bases and V 7 bases, and 2 bases lay outside the gene matches. The CDR3 bases are TGTGCCAGCACCGGACAGGGGGCCTACGAGCAGTACTTC. This gives the protein CASTGQGAYEQYF.

Many counts were recorded for this clonotype. The CDR3 sequence: CASSPSVPYEQFF. CDR3 bases: TGTGCCAGCAGTCCATCGGTCCCATATGAGCAGTTCTTC. V gene TRBV27 combines with J gene TRBJ2-1; unclear D gene. CDR1 MNHEY and CDR2 SMNVEV come from the germline V gene (reference sequence). CDR3 length equals 13 residues. Trimming removed 5 bases from V and 8 bases from J, with 13 bases in between.

This clonotype was picked up many times. The chain carries TRBV12-3 or TRBV12-4 and TRBJ1-4; no reliable D call. V shed 2 bases and J shed 10 bases, with 11 bases lying between them. The CDR3 consists of 13 residues. This chain's CDR3 is CASSLIEGGKLFF. CDR3 bases: TGTGCCAGCAGTTTAATTGAGGGCGGAAAACTGTTTTTT.

The chain recombines TRBV7-2 with TRBJ2-7; tentative D call: TRBD2 (6 bases). This CDR3 has 15 residues. V was trimmed by 7 bases and J by 0 bases, leaving 16 bases between them. CDR1 and CDR2 from the germline V gene are SGHTA and FQGNSA. CDR3 region: CASTQWAGSSYEQYF. CDR3 sequence (DNA): TGTGCCAGCACCCAATGGGCGGGGAGCTCCTACGAGCAGTACTTC.

At least ten counts were recorded for this clonotype. The chain uses TRBV10-3 and TRBJ2-7, with D perhaps TRBD2 (5 bases). Germline CDR1 and CDR2: ENHRY and SYGVKD. There are 15 residues in the CDR3. V was pared by 3 bases and J by 2 bases, with 14 bases between. The CDR3 nucleotides are TGTGCCATCAGTGATACTGGACGGGGAGCCTACGAGCAGTACTTC. This sequence encodes CAISDTGRGAYEQYF.

This clonotype was seen at least ten times. A read error may be the cause here, since a much bigger clone is one base away. V and J are TRBV7-9 and TRBJ2-5, with D possibly TRBD2 on 7 matching bases. V shed 6 bases and J shed 11 bases, with 25 bases lying between them. Per germline, CDR1 SEHNR and CDR2 FQNEAQ (reference sequence). CDR3 length equals 15 residues. The CDR3 loop reads CASRRGRGPYNEQYF. The DNA for the CDR3 is TGTGCCAGCAGGCGTGGGCGGGGGCCTTACAATGAGCAGTACTTC. Complete variable domain (other parts from reference TRBV7-9 and TRBJ2-5): DTGVSQNPRHKITKRGQNVTFRCDPISEHNRLYWYRQTLGQGPEFLTYFQNEAQLEKSRLLSDRFSAERPKGSFSTLEIQRTEQGDSAMYLCASRRGRGPYNEQYFGPGTRLLVL.

This clonotype was counted between two and nine times. V usage is TRBV4-3 and J usage is TRBJ1-2, with 8 bases that match TRBD1. There are 15 residues in the CDR3. Unmatched junction bases numbered 3, after V lost 1 base and J lost 2 bases. In germline, CDR1 is LGHNA, CDR2 YSLEER. CDR3 region: CASSQVAGGNYGYTF. For the CDR3, the DNA is TGCGCCAGCAGCCAAGTAGCAGGGGGCAACTATGGCTACACCTTC.

This clonotype was seen only a few times. A much larger clone is a single base away; this may be a read error. The J gene is TRBJ2-3, the V gene TRBV12-3 or TRBV12-4; D may be TRBD2 (6 bases). CDR3 size: 16 residues. CDR3 region: CAGSLGTPGKSDTQYF. Written as DNA, the CDR3 is TGTGCCGGCAGTTTAGGGACTCCAGGAAAATCAGATACGCAGTATTTT.

Written as DNA, the CDR3 is TGTGCCAGCAGCGTCGGGACTAGCGGGGGGGCCATAGAGACCCAGTACTTC. Protein sequence: CASSVGTSGGAIETQYF. The chain carries TRBV9 and TRBJ2-5, with 16 bases matching TRBD2. This CDR3 has 17 residues. The J segment lost 4 bases and the V segment lost 2 bases, leaving 5 bases of the junction unmatched. From germline, CDR1 is SGDLS and CDR2 YYNGEE.

The chain carries TRBV20-1 and TRBJ2-3; D not certain. Trimming shortened V by 5 bases and J by 3 bases, and 15 bases separated the two germline ends. Germline-derived CDR1 and CDR2 are DFQATT and SNEGSKA (reference sequence). The CDR3 sequence is 14 residues long. CDR3 amino acids: CSAGRTLRTDTQYF. CDR3 in DNA: TGCAGTGCTGGCCGGACCCTTAGGACAGATACGCAGTATTTT.

This rearrangement joins TRBV11-2 to TRBJ2-3, with D unclear. The germline gives CDR1 SGHAT, CDR2 FQNNGV. V lost 4 bases, J lost 0 bases, and 11 bases lay in between. This CDR3 has 15 amino acids. CDR3 nucleotides: TGTGCCAGCAGCTCCCACGCGGCTAGCACAGATACGCAGTATTTT. Translating gives CASSSHAASTDTQYF.

The chain joins TRBV20-1 to TRBJ2-7; 10 bases line up with TRBD1. Germline V gene data show CDR1 as DFQATT and CDR2 as SNEGSKA (reference sequence). The CDR3 sequence is 15 residues long. The ends lost 0 bases at V and 3 bases at J; junction bases unmatched: 5. The DNA for the CDR3 is TGCAGTGCTAGAGATCCGACAGGGGGCCTCTACGAGCAGTACTTC. Translated, it gives CSARDPTGGLYEQYF.

This clonotype was counted many times. V is TRBV14 and J is TRBJ2-3, with D tentatively TRBD1 or TRBD2 (5 bases each). The CDR3 is 17 residues long. Germline V gives CDR1 SGHDN, CDR2 FVKESK. Trimming took off 4 bases at V and 2 bases at J, with 19 bases between the two ends. The CDR3 sequence is CASSLRGAVGNTDTQYF. DNA for the CDR3: TGTGCCAGCAGCCTACGAGGGGCGGTTGGGAACACAGATACGCAGTATTTT.

The V and J genes are TRBV10-3 and TRBJ1-3; D is ambiguous. In germline, CDR1 is ENHRY, CDR2 SYGVKD. Trimming took 3 bases from V and 3 from J, leaving 3 bases between them. The length of the CDR3 is 12 residues. Written as DNA, the CDR3 is TGTGCCATCAGTGAAGTTGGAAACACCATATATTTT. It codes for CAISEVGNTIYF.

A single count supports this clonotype. This sequence joins TRBV7-8 and TRBJ2-1; no definite D call. Germline V gene lookup returns CDR1 SGHVS and CDR2 FQNEAQ. Deletions cut 5 bases from V and 10 bases from J, with 9 bases between. CDR3 length equals 11 residues. CDR3 in amino acids: CASSARYEQFF. CDR3 sequence (DNA): TGTGCCAGCAGCGCTCGGTACGAGCAGTTCTTC.

This clonotype was picked up many times. The V gene is TRBV4-1, the J gene TRBJ2-1; no definite D call. The ends were cut back, 2 bases at V and 10 bases at J, with 15 bases in the middle. CDR3 size: 14 residues. From germline, CDR1 is MGHRA and CDR2 YSYEKL. CDR3 nucleotide sequence: TGCGCCAGCAGCCAACCAAGGACGGATTCGGAGCAGTTCTTC. Translation gives CASSQPRTDSEQFF.

The table lists this clonotype with many counts. This chain joins TRBV20-1 and TRBJ1-1, with TRBD1 as a possible D gene (5 bases). This CDR3 has 14 amino acids. Germline-derived CDR1 and CDR2 are DFQATT and SNEGSKA (reference sequence). The V end lost 3 bases, the J end lost 7 bases, and 18 bases lay between the germline ends. In DNA form, the CDR3 reads TGCAGTGCTAGTGGGGGAGGGGAACTCGGTGAAGCTTTCTTT. Its protein product is CSASGGGELGEAFF.

This clonotype showed up many times. The gene calls are TRBV7-2 and TRBJ2-7, with TRBD2 identical over 9 bases. The germline CDR1 and CDR2 sequences are SGHTA and FQGNSA. This CDR3 is 16 amino acids long. V gave up 5 bases and J gave up 5 bases; unmatched junction bases: 13. The CDR3 spells CASSDAVGGGANEQYF. The CDR3 nucleotides read TGTGCCAGCAGCGATGCGGTTGGCGGGGGGGCCAACGAGCAGTACTTC.

This clonotype occurred once. This may be a read error, as it is one base from a much larger clone. V usage is TRBV20-1 and J usage is TRBJ2-5, with a weak D call TRBD1 (6 bases). The germline gives CDR1 DFQATT, CDR2 SNEGSKA (reference sequence). The CDR3 covers 13 residues. The CDR3 DNA sequence: TGCACCGCCAGGGGCGAGTACCAAGAGACCCAGTACTTC. It yields the protein CTARGEYQETQYF.